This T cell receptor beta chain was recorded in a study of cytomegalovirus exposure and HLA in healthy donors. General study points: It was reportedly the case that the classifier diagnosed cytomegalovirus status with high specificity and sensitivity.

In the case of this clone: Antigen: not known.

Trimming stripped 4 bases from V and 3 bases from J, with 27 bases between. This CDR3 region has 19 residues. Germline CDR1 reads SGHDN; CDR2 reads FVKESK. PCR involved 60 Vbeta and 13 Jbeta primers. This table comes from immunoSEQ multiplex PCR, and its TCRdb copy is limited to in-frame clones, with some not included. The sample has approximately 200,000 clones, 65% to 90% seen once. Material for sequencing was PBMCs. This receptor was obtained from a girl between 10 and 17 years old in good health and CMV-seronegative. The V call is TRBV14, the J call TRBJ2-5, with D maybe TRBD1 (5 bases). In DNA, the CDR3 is TGTGCCAGCAGCCGAACAATTTCAATTCCGACAGAACCAAAAGAGACCCAGTACTTC. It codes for CASSRTISIPTEPKETQYF.